This T cell receptor (beta chain) stems from a study of CXCR4 blockade with PD-1 therapy in pancreatic cancer. Clones were read by immunoSEQ multiplex PCR, and TCRdb kept only the in-frame ones, dropping some. The repertoire includes around 15,000 clones, 55% to 85% of them detected once, and about 5.5% sits in the top ten. Germline V gives CDR1 SGHNT, CDR2 YENEEA. This CDR3 region has 15 residues. V was pared by 5 bases and J by 3 bases, with 15 bases between. Whole-study results and caveats: Clone frequency correlated with its number of distinct nucleotide rearrangements.

Details on this clone: Its antigen is still unknown.

V is TRBV11-3 and J is TRBJ2-3; a possible D gene is TRBD1 (6 bases). The sample consisted of tumor tissue. This TCR derives from a human donor with pancreatic ductal adenocarcinoma. CDR3 DNA: TGTGCCAGCAGCGTGAACCAAGGGGGAACAGATACGCAGTATTTT. Encoded protein: CASSVNQGGTDTQYF.